The next 20 T cell receptor beta chains were all read from a single sample in a study of T cell responses to AZD1222 COVID-19 vaccine. Measured with immunoSEQ multiplex PCR; TCRdb has only the in-frame clones, and not every one. This sample has about 150,000 clones, with 93% found just once. The material was peripheral blood, obtained on day 0 of AZD1222 vaccination. These receptors all come from an adult in good health.

In its sample, this clone was seen once. The chain joins TRBV28 to TRBJ1-6, with 8 bases identical to TRBD1. Germline V lookup: CDR1 MDHEN, CDR2 SYDVKM. The CDR3 is 16 amino acids. V shed 3 bases, J shed 10 bases, and the junction held 11 bases outside the gene matches. Written as DNA, the CDR3 is TGTGCCAGCAGTTTCTCCCTTCAGGGGGCGAGGTCACCCCTCCACTTT. This encodes CASSFSLQGARSPLHF.

The rearrangement uses TRBV6-5 and TRBJ1-2; 8 bases are shared with TRBD1. Germline-derived CDR1 and CDR2 are MNHEY and SVGAGI. With V trimmed by 7 bases and J by 4 bases, 11 bases remained unmatched. This CDR3 has 15 residues. CDR3 nucleotides: TGTGCCAGCAACCTTAACAGGGGGTCCATCTATGGCTACACCTTC. Its protein product is CASNLNRGSIYGYTF.

The chain recombines TRBV2 with TRBJ1-2; D is perhaps TRBD1 (6 bases). Deletions cut 6 bases from V and 2 bases from J, with 13 bases between. This CDR3 spans 14 amino acids. CDR1 is SNHLY and CDR2 is FYNNEI in the germline V gene. CDR3 protein: CASRLDRRNYGYTF. CDR3 coding DNA: TGTGCCAGCAGGCTAGACAGGAGGAACTATGGCTACACCTTC. The full variable domain, rest sourced from reference TRBV2 and TRBJ1-2, is EPEVTQTPSHQVTQMGQEVILRCVPISNHLYFYWYRQILGQKVEFLVSFYNNEISEKSEIFDDQFSVERPDGSNFTLKIRSTKLEDSAMYFCASRLDRRNYGYTFGSGTRLTVV.

The gene calls are TRBV4-1 and TRBJ2-2; 8 positions agree with TRBD2. Germline lookup yields CDR1 MGHRA and CDR2 YSYEKL. V shed 6 bases and J 7 bases; nucleotides not matched to a gene: 13. The CDR3 loop spans 16 amino acids. CDR3 sequence: CASRILYTSGGGELFF. DNA for the CDR3: TGCGCCAGCAGAATTTTGTACACTAGCGGTGGCGGGGAGCTGTTTTTT.

This chain connects TRBV19 to TRBJ1-1; tentatively, D is TRBD1 (5 bases). Trimming removed 0 bases from V and 5 bases from J, with 10 bases in between. Germline V gives CDR1 LNHDA, CDR2 SQIVND (reference sequence). This CDR3 spans 14 amino acids. CDR3 nucleotide sequence: TGTGCCAGTAGTATAGAATCCGGGGGGACTGAAGCTTTCTTT. This sequence encodes CASSIESGGTEAFF.

The J gene is TRBJ1-1, the V gene TRBV27, with unresolved D. Per the germline V gene, CDR1 is MNHEY and CDR2 is SMNVEV (reference sequence). There are 13 residues in the CDR3. The V end lost 7 bases, the J end lost 2 bases, and 11 bases lay between the germline ends. The CDR3 protein is CASTSLTNTEAFF. The DNA of the CDR3 is TGTGCCAGCACCTCCCTCACAAACACTGAAGCTTTCTTT.

V usage is TRBV7-9 and J usage is TRBJ2-1, with D possibly being TRBD1 or TRBD2 (5 bases each). CDR1 SEHNR and CDR2 FQNEAQ come from the germline V gene (reference sequence). Trimming removed 0 bases from V and 2 bases from J, with 8 bases in between. The CDR3 has 15 amino acids. The chain's CDR3 is CASSLAGRAYNEQFF. CDR3 in DNA: TGTGCCAGCAGCTTAGCGGGGCGGGCCTACAATGAGCAGTTCTTC.

This chain connects TRBV12-3 or TRBV12-4 to TRBJ2-7; D is undetermined. The CDR3 is made up of 12 amino acids. V was shortened by 5 bases and J by 4 bases, with 9 bases between the two germline ends. The CDR3 loop reads CASSPTEYEQYF. The CDR3 DNA follows: TGTGCCAGCAGTCCTACGGAGTACGAGCAGTACTTC.

This clone was seen more than once but under ten times. This chain connects TRBV11-2 to TRBJ1-1; D possibly corresponds to TRBD1 (5 bases). Germline V gives CDR1 SGHAT, CDR2 FQNNGV. The CDR3 length is 14 residues. Trimming took off 0 bases at V and 9 bases at J, with 14 bases between the two ends. Here the CDR3 DNA reads TGTGCCAGCAGCTTAGATTTAGGGACGGCAAAAGCTTTCTTT. Translation: CASSLDLGTAKAFF.

This rearrangement joins TRBV7-9 to TRBJ2-3, with 7 bases lining up with TRBD1. Germline values: CDR1 SEHNR, CDR2 FQNEAQ (reference sequence). The ends lost 4 bases at V and 0 bases at J; junction bases unmatched: 10. The CDR3 is 17 amino acids. The CDR3 region has the DNA TGTGCCAGCAGCTCCTACATCGGGACAGCTAGCACAGATACGCAGTATTTT. This gives the protein CASSSYIGTASTDTQYF.

V and J are TRBV7-9 and TRBJ2-5; 7 bases agree with TRBD1. Trimming took 5 bases from V and 7 from J; bases not matched to a gene: 10. This CDR3 is built from 14 residues. Germline-derived CDR1 and CDR2 are SEHNR and FQNEAQ (reference sequence). CDR3 region: CASSQYRGMGTQYF. DNA of the CDR3: TGTGCCAGCAGCCAATACAGGGGAATGGGGACCCAGTACTTC.

The genes are TRBV5-4 and TRBJ1-4; 8 bases agree with TRBD1. This CDR3 has 15 residues. V gave up 4 bases and J gave up 8 bases; unmatched junction bases: 10. Germline loops: CDR1 SGHNT, CDR2 YYREEE (reference sequence). CDR3 region: CASSPQTGEGEKLFF. The CDR3 DNA reads as TGTGCCAGCAGCCCCCAGACAGGGGAGGGGGAAAAACTGTTTTTT.

This clone was counted a single time. The chain has TRBV2 and TRBJ2-7; 12 positions match TRBD2. Losses at the gene ends were 4 bases for V and 5 bases for J; bases not matched to a gene: 0. The CDR3 loop spans 13 amino acids. The germline CDR1 and CDR2 sequences are SNHLY and FYNNEI. The CDR3 loop reads CASSGLAGDEQYF. The CDR3 bases are TGTGCCAGCAGTGGACTAGCGGGAGACGAGCAGTACTTC.

The V call is TRBV3-1 (or the pseudogene TRBV3-2), the J call TRBJ1-1, with D possibly being TRBD1 (5 bases). The V end lost 3 bases, the J end lost 8 bases, and 13 bases lay between the germline ends. Germline V CDR1 and CDR2: LGHDT, YNNKEL (reference sequence). The CDR3 totals 13 residues. The chain's CDR3 is CASSQGGVSEAFF. The CDR3 nucleotides are TGTGCCAGCAGCCAGGGGGGGGTCTCAGAAGCTTTCTTT.

The chain joins TRBV12-5 to TRBJ2-2; 12 bases line up with TRBD2. In germline, CDR1 is LGHNT, CDR2 FRNRAP. The junction had 13 bases not matched to a gene; V was cut back by 2 bases and J by 6 bases. The CDR3 has 19 residues. CDR3 sequence reads: CASGLMRLAGEILAGELFF. For the CDR3, the DNA is TGTGCTAGTGGTTTGATGAGACTAGCGGGAGAGATTCTAGCCGGGGAGCTGTTTTTT.

The J gene is TRBJ2-3, the V gene TRBV5-6, with D hard to call. Per the germline V gene, CDR1 is SGHDT and CDR2 is YYEEEE. The CDR3 has 12 amino acids. Deletions cut 4 bases from V and 4 bases from J, with 7 bases between. This CDR3 is CASSPGSDTQYF. In nucleotides, the CDR3 is TGTGCCAGCAGCCCGGGCTCAGATACGCAGTATTTT.

J is TRBJ2-6 and V is TRBV6-1, with D tentatively TRBD1 or TRBD2 (5 bases each). Trimming cost V 3 bases and J 0 bases, with 6 bases left between them. Germline V gives CDR1 MNHNS, CDR2 SASEGT. The CDR3 sequence is 15 residues long. In nucleotides, the CDR3 is TGTGCCAGCAGTGAGGGGGACTCTGGGGCCAACGTCCTGACTTTC. This sequence encodes CASSEGDSGANVLTF.

This sequence joins TRBV27 and TRBJ1-3, with D unclear. V was trimmed by 0 bases and J by 1 base, leaving 7 bases between them. Germline CDR1 MNHEY, CDR2 SMNVEV (reference sequence). The CDR3 is 15 residues long. The CDR3 protein is CASSLSALSGNTIYF. The CDR3, as DNA: TGTGCCAGCAGTTTATCTGCCTTGTCTGGAAACACCATATATTTT.

This sequence joins TRBV7-2 and TRBJ1-2; D may be TRBD1 (5 bases). Trimming took 2 bases from V and 2 from J, leaving 12 bases between them. The V gene's germline CDR1 is SGHTA and CDR2 FQGNSA. This CDR3 comprises 15 residues. The CDR3 spells CASSLPVGANYGYTF. CDR3 DNA: TGTGCCAGCAGCTTACCTGTCGGGGCCAACTATGGCTACACCTTC.

The V gene is TRBV18, the J gene TRBJ2-3; D gene uncertain. CDR3 size: 13 residues. Trimming shortened V by 3 bases and J by 3 bases, and 7 bases separated the two germline ends. Germline loops: CDR1 KGHSH, CDR2 LQKENI. The CDR3 DNA follows: TGTGCCAGCTCACCTCCGGTTACAGATACGCAGTATTTT. Translation: CASSPPVTDTQYF. The full variable domain, completed using reference TRBV18 and TRBJ2-3, is NAGVMQNPRHLVRRRGQEARLRCSPMKGHSHVYWYRQLPEEGLKFMVYLQKENIIDESGMPKERFSAEFPKEGPSILRIQQVVRGDSAAYFCASSPPVTDTQYFGPGTRLTVL.